These 10 T cell receptor beta chains share one sample of origin, sequenced in a study of CD8+CD57+ T cells in acquired aplastic anemia. Profiling that covered TCR beta VDJ and CDR3 relied on genomic DNA as its template. In TCRdb, the reads were re-called with MiXCR into one record per CDR3 protein. The sample includes under 250,000 distinct CDR3 sequences, roughly two thirds of them seen just once. The patients chosen for sequencing had shown expansion of CD8+CD57+ cells (detected by flow cytometry). Sequenced input: sorted CD4+, CD8+, or CD8+CD57+ T cells (not recorded which) from PBMCs. The origin of the receptors is a human donor with aplastic anemia.

CDR3 DNA sequence: TGCAGTGCACTCGACAGGGCCTCTGGAAACACCATATATTTT. Translation gives CSALDRASGNTIYF. V and J are TRBV20-1 and TRBJ1-3; 7 bases are a match to TRBD1. Germline loops: CDR1 DFQATT, CDR2 SNEGSKA (reference sequence). The CDR3 extends over 14 amino acids. J was trimmed by 0 bases and V by 6 bases; bases with no gene match: 5.

The J gene is TRBJ1-4, the V gene TRBV7-9; D may be TRBD1 (6 bases). V was cut by 4 bases and J by 7 bases, with 16 bases left in between. CDR1 SEHNR and CDR2 FQNEAQ come from the germline V gene (reference sequence). CDR3 length equals 15 residues. This chain's CDR3 is CASSSGGGQGEKLFF. CDR3 sequence (DNA): TGTGCCAGCAGCTCGGGGGGGGGGCAGGGTGAAAAACTGTTTTTT.

This clonotype was found many times. The chain's CDR3 is CASSLTGVPYEQYF. The DNA for the CDR3 is TGTGCCAGCAGCTTAACAGGGGTTCCCTACGAGCAGTACTTC. The gene calls are TRBV11-2 and TRBJ2-7; the match to TRBD1 covers 7 bases. J lost 2 bases, V lost 2 bases, and 3 bases had no gene match. Germline-derived CDR1 and CDR2 are SGHAT and FQNNGV. This CDR3 has 14 residues.

J is TRBJ1-5 and V is TRBV6-4, with D possibly TRBD1 on 5 matching bases. This CDR3 contains 11 residues. V lost 11 bases and J 5 bases, leaving 10 bases between the germline ends. Germline V gene data show CDR1 as MRHNA and CDR2 as SNTAGT. In DNA, the CDR3 is TGTGCCCGGGGGGTCCATCAGCCCCAGCATTTT. It codes for CARGVHQPQHF.

This clonotype was recorded once. The CDR3 loop reads CSASLGLAGGRSYNEQFF. Here the CDR3 DNA reads TGCAGTGCTAGCCTTGGGCTAGCGGGGGGCCGCTCCTACAATGAGCAGTTCTTC. The V call is TRBV20-1, the J call TRBJ2-1, with TRBD2 matching 11 bases. CDR1 and CDR2 from the germline V gene are DFQATT and SNEGSKA (reference sequence). The ends lost 3 bases at V and 0 bases at J; junction bases unmatched: 10. CDR3 length: 18 residues.

This clonotype occurred once. The CDR3 loop is CAISEGDATNEKLFF. Written as DNA, the CDR3 is TGTGCCATCAGTGAAGGAGATGCAACTAATGAAAAACTGTTTTTT. The V call is TRBV10-3, the J call TRBJ1-4; D remains unclear. Germline CDR1 and CDR2: ENHRY and SYGVKD. V was shortened by 3 bases and J by 0 bases, with 8 bases between the two germline ends. The CDR3 consists of 15 residues.

The CDR3 region is CASSSGWTEELFF. The CDR3 DNA follows: TGTGCCAGCAGCTCGGGCTGGACTGAGGAGCTGTTTTTT. V and J are TRBV7-2 and TRBJ2-2; a weak D match, TRBD2 (5 bases). The ends were cut back, 4 bases at V and 10 bases at J, with 13 bases in the middle. Germline V gene lookup returns CDR1 SGHTA and CDR2 FQGNSA. CDR3 length: 13 residues.

The chain combines TRBV7-3 with TRBJ2-7; D gene unclear. The germline V and J ends were trimmed by 2 bases and 0 bases, with 5 bases remaining between them. The V gene's germline CDR1 is SGHTA and CDR2 FQGTGA. This CDR3 contains 13 residues. The CDR3 reads CASSLVYSYEQYF. CDR3 nucleotide sequence: TGTGCCAGCAGCTTAGTTTACTCCTACGAGCAGTACTTC.

As for this clonotype: A read error may produce the germline difference seen at one junction end. The V call is TRBV3-1, the J call TRBJ2-5; D remains ambiguous. Germline CDR1 is LGHDT and CDR2 is YNNKEL (reference sequence). The CDR3 contains 10 residues. CDR3 bases: TGTGCCAGCAGCCAAAAGACCCAGTACTTC. This codes for CASSQKTQYF.

The chain has TRBV20-1 and TRBJ2-5, with D possibly matching TRBD1 (6 bases). The germline V gene encodes CDR1 DFQATT and CDR2 SNEGSKA (reference sequence). The CDR3 is 12 residues long. Trimming took off 6 bases at V and 5 bases at J, with 13 bases between the two ends. CDR3 loop: CSAPTGTETQYF. In DNA, the CDR3 is TGCAGTGCCCCTACAGGGACGGAGACCCAGTACTTC.